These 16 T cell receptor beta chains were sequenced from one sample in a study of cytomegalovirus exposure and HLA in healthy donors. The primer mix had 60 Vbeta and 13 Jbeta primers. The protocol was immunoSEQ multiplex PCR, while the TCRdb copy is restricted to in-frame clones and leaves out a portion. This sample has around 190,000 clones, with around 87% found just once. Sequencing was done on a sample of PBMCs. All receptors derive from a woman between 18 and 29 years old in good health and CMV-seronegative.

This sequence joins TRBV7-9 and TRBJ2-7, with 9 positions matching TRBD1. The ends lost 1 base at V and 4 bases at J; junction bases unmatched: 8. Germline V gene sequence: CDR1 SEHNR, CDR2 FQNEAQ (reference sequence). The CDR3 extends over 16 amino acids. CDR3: CASSLGLGQGQYEQYF. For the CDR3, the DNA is TGTGCCAGCAGCTTAGGACTAGGACAGGGGCAGTACGAGCAGTACTTC.

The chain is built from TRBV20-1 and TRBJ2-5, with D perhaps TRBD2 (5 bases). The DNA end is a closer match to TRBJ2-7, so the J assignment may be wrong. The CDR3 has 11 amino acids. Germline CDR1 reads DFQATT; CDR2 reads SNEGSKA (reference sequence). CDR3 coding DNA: TGCAGTACTCCCCGGGGAACCGAGCAGTACTTC. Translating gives CSTPRGTEQYF.

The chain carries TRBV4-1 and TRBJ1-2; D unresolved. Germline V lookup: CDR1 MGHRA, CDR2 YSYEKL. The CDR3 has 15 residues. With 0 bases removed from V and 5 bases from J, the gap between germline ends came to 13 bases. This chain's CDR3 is CASSQEPRSSYGYTF. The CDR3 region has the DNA TGCGCCAGCAGCCAAGAACCCCGCAGTTCGTATGGCTACACCTTC.

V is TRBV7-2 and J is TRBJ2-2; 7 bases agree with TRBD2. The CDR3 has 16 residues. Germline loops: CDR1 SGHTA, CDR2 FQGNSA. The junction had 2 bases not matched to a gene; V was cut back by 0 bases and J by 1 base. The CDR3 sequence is CASSLASGLNTGELFF. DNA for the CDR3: TGTGCCAGCAGCTTAGCTAGCGGGCTGAACACCGGGGAGCTGTTTTTT.

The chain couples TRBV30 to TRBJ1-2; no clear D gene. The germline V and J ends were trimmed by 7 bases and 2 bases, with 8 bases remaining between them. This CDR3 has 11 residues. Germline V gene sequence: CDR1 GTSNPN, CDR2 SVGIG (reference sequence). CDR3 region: CAYQRNYGYTF. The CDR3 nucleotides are TGTGCCTACCAACGGAACTATGGCTACACCTTC.

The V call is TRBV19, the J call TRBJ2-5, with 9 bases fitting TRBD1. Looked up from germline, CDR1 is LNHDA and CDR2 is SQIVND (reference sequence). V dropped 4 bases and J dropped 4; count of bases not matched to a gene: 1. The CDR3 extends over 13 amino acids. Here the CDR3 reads CASSRTGVETQYF. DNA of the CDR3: TGTGCCAGTAGTAGGACAGGGGTAGAGACCCAGTACTTC. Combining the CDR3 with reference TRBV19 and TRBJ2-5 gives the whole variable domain DGGITQSPKYLFRKEGQNVTLSCEQNLNHDAMYWYRQDPGQGLRLIYYSQIVNDFQKGDIAEGYSVSREKKESFPLTVTSAQKNPTAFYLCASSRTGVETQYFGPGTRLLVL.

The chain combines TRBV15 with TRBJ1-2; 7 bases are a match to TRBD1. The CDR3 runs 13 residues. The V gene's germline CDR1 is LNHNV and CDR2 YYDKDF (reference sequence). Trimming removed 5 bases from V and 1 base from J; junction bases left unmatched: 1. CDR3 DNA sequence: TGTGCCACCAGCGGGGACAGTAACTATGGCTACACCTTC. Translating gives CATSGDSNYGYTF.

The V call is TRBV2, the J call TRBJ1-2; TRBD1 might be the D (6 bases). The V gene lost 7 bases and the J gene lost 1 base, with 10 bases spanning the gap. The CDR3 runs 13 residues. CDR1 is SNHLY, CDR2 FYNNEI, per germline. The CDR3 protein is CASNLDSNYGYTF. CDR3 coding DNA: TGTGCCAGCAATTTGGACAGTAACTATGGCTACACCTTC.

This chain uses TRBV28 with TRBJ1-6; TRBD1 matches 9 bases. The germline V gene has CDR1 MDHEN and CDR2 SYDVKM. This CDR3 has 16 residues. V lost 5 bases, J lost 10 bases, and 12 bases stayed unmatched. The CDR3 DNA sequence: TGTGCCAGCAGTCCCCCAGCGACAGGGGGATCCTCACCCCTCCACTTT. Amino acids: CASSPPATGGSSPLHF.

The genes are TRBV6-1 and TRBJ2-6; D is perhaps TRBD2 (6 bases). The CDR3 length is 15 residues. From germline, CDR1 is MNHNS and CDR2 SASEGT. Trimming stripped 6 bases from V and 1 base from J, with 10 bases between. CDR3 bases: TGTGCCAGCAGAGTGGGGGGATCTGGGGCCAACGTCCTGACTTTC. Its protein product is CASRVGGSGANVLTF.

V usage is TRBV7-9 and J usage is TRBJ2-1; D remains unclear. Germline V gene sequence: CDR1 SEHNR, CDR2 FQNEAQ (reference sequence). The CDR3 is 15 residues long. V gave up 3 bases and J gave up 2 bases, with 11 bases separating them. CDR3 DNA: TGTGCCAGCAGCTTGTCTGCGGCTCCCTACAATGAGCAGTTCTTC. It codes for CASSLSAAPYNEQFF.

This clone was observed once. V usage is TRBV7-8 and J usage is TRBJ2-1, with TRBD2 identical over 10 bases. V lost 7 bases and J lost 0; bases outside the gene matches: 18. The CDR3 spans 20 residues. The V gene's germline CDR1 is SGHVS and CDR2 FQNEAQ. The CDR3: CASTPKILAGTRSSYNEQFF. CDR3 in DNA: TGTGCCAGCACTCCCAAAATACTAGCGGGAACAAGGAGCTCCTACAATGAGCAGTTCTTC.

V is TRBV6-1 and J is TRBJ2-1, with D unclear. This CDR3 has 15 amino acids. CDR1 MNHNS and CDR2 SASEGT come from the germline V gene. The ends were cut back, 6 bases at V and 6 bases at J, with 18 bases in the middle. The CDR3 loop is CASSTLGVVSNEQFF. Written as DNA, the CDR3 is TGTGCCAGCAGCACCCTCGGAGTAGTATCCAATGAGCAGTTCTTC.

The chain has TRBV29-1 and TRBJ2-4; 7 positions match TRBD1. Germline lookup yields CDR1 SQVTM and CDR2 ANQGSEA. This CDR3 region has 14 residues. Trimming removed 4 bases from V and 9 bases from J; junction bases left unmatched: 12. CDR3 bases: TGCAGCGTTGTGGGAACAGGGGAAGGTCCCATTCAGTACTTC. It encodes CSVVGTGEGPIQYF.

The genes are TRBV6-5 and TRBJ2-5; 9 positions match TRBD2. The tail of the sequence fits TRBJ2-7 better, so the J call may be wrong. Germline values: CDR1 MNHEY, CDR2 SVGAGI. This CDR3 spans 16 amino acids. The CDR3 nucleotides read TGTGCCAGCAGTTTCGTAGCGGGGGAGAGCTCCTACGAGCAGTACTTC. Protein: CASSFVAGESSYEQYF.

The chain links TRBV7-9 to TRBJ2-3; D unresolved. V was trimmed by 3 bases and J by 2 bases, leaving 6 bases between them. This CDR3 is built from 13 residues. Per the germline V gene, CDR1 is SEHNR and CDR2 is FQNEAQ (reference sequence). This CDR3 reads CASSFQVTDTQYF. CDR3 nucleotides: TGTGCCAGCAGCTTTCAGGTCACAGATACGCAGTATTTT.